A single sample gave rise to the 4 T cell receptor beta chains below, sequenced in a study of shared clonotypes between healthy human individuals. The protocol was immunoSEQ multiplex PCR, while the TCRdb copy is restricted to in-frame clones and leaves out a portion. The sample lists some 2,500,000 clones, around 93% occurring once. Sequencing was carried out using naive CD4+ T cells from PBMCs. Subset here: CD45RA+ positively selected. The source of these receptors is a man aged 18 to 35 in good health. Some clones in this sample may be carry-over from other donors' samples.

The CDR3 DNA sequence: TGTGCCAGCAGTGATTTCGGCAGGGCCTCCTACGAGCAGTACTTC. Its protein product is CASSDFGRASYEQYF. The J gene is TRBJ2-7, the V gene TRBV6-1; the D gene is possibly TRBD1 (5 bases). Trimming shortened V by 3 bases and J by 0 bases, and 12 bases separated the two germline ends. The CDR3 loop spans 15 amino acids. Germline V gene sequence: CDR1 MNHNS, CDR2 SASEGT.

This chain joins TRBV7-3 and TRBJ2-3; D is undetermined. Germline assignment: CDR1 SGHTA and CDR2 FQGTGA. The CDR3 length is 12 residues. V lost 8 bases and J lost 4, with 10 bases in between. For the CDR3, the DNA is TGTGCCAGCGGTAATGGAGCAGATACGCAGTATTTT. Protein product: CASGNGADTQYF.

The chain links TRBV15 to TRBJ2-2, with a tentative D call TRBD1 (6 bases). CDR3 length equals 13 residues. V was clipped by 9 bases and J by 4 bases, with 12 bases between them. Germline CDR1 LNHNV, CDR2 YYDKDF (reference sequence). The CDR3 bases are TGTGCCACTAAGCAGGGGCCCACCGGGGAGCTGTTTTTT. Encoded protein: CATKQGPTGELFF.

In its sample, this clone was seen once. This chain connects TRBV4-2 to TRBJ2-3, with 9 bases identical to TRBD1. Unmatched junction bases numbered 4, after V lost 0 bases and J lost 0 bases. The CDR3 spans 17 residues. Looked up from germline, CDR1 is LGHNA and CDR2 is YNFKEQ. CDR3 amino acids: CASSQEGTGPSTDTQYF. CDR3 DNA: TGTGCCAGCAGCCAAGAGGGGACAGGGCCTAGCACAGATACGCAGTATTTT.